This entry features one TCR beta chain sequence. CDR1 and CDR2 from the germline V gene are SGHNT and YENEEA. The CDR3 is 16 residues long. V trimming: 5 bases; J trimming: 0 bases; junction bases outside the gene matches: 9. This record belongs to a study of T cell responses to AZD1222 COVID-19 vaccine. Study background: Both about-4-week and about-12-week second-dose recipients were combined.

TCRdb's copy holds only in-frame clones and misses some; the assay was immunoSEQ multiplex PCR. The sample holds about 150,000 clones; 90% are singletons and the top ten take about 19%. The chain recombines TRBV11-3 with TRBJ1-2; 7 positions match TRBD1. The source is an adult in good health. The sequenced sample was peripheral blood, obtained on day 0 of AZD1222 vaccination. CDR3: CASSPRTGIANYGYTF. CDR3 nucleotides: TGTGCCAGCAGCCCCCGGACAGGAATAGCTAACTATGGCTACACCTTC.